Each of the 27 T cell receptor beta chains below was sequenced from the same sample in a study of blood T cell repertoires in COVID-19. The method was immunoSEQ multiplex PCR; TCRdb's version includes in-frame clones alone and lacks a portion of them. The repertoire holds about 210,000 clones, around 82% seen once, with approximately 12% in the top ten. Sequencing was done on a sample of peripheral blood. These receptors originate from a woman aged 40 to 49 with acute or convalescent COVID-19.

This chain joins TRBV5-1 and TRBJ2-3; the D gene is possibly TRBD1 (6 bases). The CDR3 runs to 17 residues. Trimming shortened V by 1 base and J by 2 bases, and 17 bases separated the two germline ends. Germline loops: CDR1 SGHRS, CDR2 YFSETQ. CDR3 loop: CASSLYRSQGITDTQYF. CDR3 DNA sequence: TGCGCCAGCAGCTTGTACCGGTCACAGGGAATCACAGATACGCAGTATTTT.

The gene calls are TRBV5-4 and TRBJ2-1; 9 positions match TRBD1. Germline CDR1 SGHNT, CDR2 YYREEE (reference sequence). The CDR3 runs 14 residues. The trim removed 3 bases at V and 6 bases at J, leaving 4 bases unmatched. The CDR3 bases are TGTGCCAGCAGCTCGGCGGACAGGGGCAATGAGCAGTTCTTC. Protein: CASSSADRGNEQFF.

This chain uses TRBV14 with TRBJ1-1; D possibly corresponds to TRBD1 (5 bases). This CDR3 region has 14 residues. Trimming stripped 3 bases from V and 2 bases from J, with 10 bases between. Per germline, CDR1 SGHDN and CDR2 FVKESK. For the CDR3, the DNA is TGTGCCAGCAGCCAGGGGGGTAAAAACACTGAAGCTTTCTTT. This sequence encodes CASSQGGKNTEAFF.

This clone was seen once. The V gene is TRBV5-5, the J gene TRBJ1-1; 9 bases are shared with TRBD1. Looked up from germline, CDR1 is SGHKS and CDR2 is YYEKEE (reference sequence). Germline trimming cut 4 bases from V and 0 bases from J; bases unmatched to any gene: 7. CDR3 length: 16 amino acids. The CDR3 DNA sequence: TGTGCCAGCAGCCCGGGACAGGGCCTTATGAACACTGAAGCTTTCTTT. It translates to CASSPGQGLMNTEAFF.

This clone was observed a few times. V is TRBV11-3 and J is TRBJ1-3; no clear D. Trimming removed 1 base at V and 7 bases at J, with 8 bases between. The CDR3 extends over 13 amino acids. CDR1 is SGHNT, CDR2 YENEEA, per germline. CDR3 DNA sequence: TGTGCCAGCAGCTTAGGTCCCGGGAACACCATATATTTT. Translated: CASSLGPGNTIYF.

This chain links TRBV5-1 with TRBJ2-1, with 8 bases identical to TRBD2. Germline assignment: CDR1 SGHRS and CDR2 YFSETQ. The CDR3 runs to 18 residues. With V trimmed by 0 bases and J by 3 bases, 11 bases remained unmatched. The CDR3 spells CASSLALSGSGVYNEQFF. Here the CDR3 DNA reads TGCGCCAGCAGCTTGGCTCTGAGCGGGAGCGGAGTCTACAATGAGCAGTTCTTC.

This clone was counted once. The rearrangement uses TRBV30 and TRBJ1-2, with a tentative D call TRBD1 (5 bases). Trimming pared 4 bases from V and 3 bases from J, leaving 12 bases between. Germline values: CDR1 GTSNPN, CDR2 SVGIG (reference sequence). The CDR3 loop spans 13 amino acids. CDR3 sequence: CAWNEDSDYGYTF. CDR3 nucleotides: TGTGCCTGGAACGAAGACAGCGACTATGGCTACACCTTC.

The chain has TRBV15 and TRBJ1-3; D ambiguous. CDR1 is LNHNV and CDR2 is YYDKDF in the germline V gene (reference sequence). The V gene lost 2 bases and the J gene lost 1 base, with 12 bases spanning the gap. CDR3 length: 16 residues. CDR3 protein: CATSRLRGSSGNTIYF. The CDR3 nucleotides read TGTGCCACCAGCAGACTTCGAGGGTCTTCTGGAAACACCATATATTTT.

The V and J genes are TRBV5-4 and TRBJ2-1; the match to TRBD1 covers 7 bases. V was clipped by 3 bases and J by 4 bases; unmatched bases: 10. Germline-derived CDR1 and CDR2 are SGHNT and YYREEE (reference sequence). The CDR3 sequence is 16 residues long. CDR3 sequence: CASSSWTGGEYNEQFF. The CDR3 bases are TGTGCCAGCAGCTCCTGGACAGGTGGGGAGTACAATGAGCAGTTCTTC.

This rearrangement joins TRBV6-5 to TRBJ1-2; TRBD1 is a possible D gene (6 bases). The CDR3 spans 14 residues. Trimming pared 6 bases from V and 8 bases from J, leaving 19 bases between. The germline CDR1 and CDR2 sequences are MNHEY and SVGAGI. For the CDR3, the DNA is TGTGCCAGCAGCCCGAGAAGGGGCAGGGGAGGCTACACCTTC. Its protein product is CASSPRRGRGGYTF.

The chain joins TRBV14 to TRBJ2-2; D is possibly TRBD1 (6 bases). The CDR3 contains 16 residues. Germline CDR1 reads SGHDN; CDR2 reads FVKESK. The V gene lost 0 bases and the J gene lost 6 bases, with 14 bases spanning the gap. The CDR3 protein is CASSQEVSGDPGELFF. In DNA, the CDR3 is TGTGCCAGCAGCCAAGAGGTGTCAGGGGATCCCGGGGAGCTGTTTTTT.

This clone was seen more than once but under ten times. The chain couples TRBV7-3 to TRBJ2-1; TRBD1 might be the D (5 bases). Deletions cut 1 base from V and 9 bases from J, with 7 bases between. The CDR3 totals 12 residues. Germline-derived CDR1 and CDR2 are SGHTA and FQGTGA. CDR3 in DNA: TGTGCCAGCAGCTTAAATAGGGGTGAGCAGTTCTTC. Amino acids: CASSLNRGEQFF. The whole variable domain, remainder taken from reference TRBV7-3 and TRBJ2-1, is GAGVSQTPSNKVTEKGKYVELRCDPISGHTALYWYRQSLGQGPEFLIYFQGTGAADDSGLPNDRFFAVRPEGSVSTLKIQRTERGDSAVYLCASSLNRGEQFFGPGTRLTVL.

The chain is built from TRBV30 and TRBJ1-2; tentative D call: TRBD1 (6 bases). V lost 1 base and J 9 bases, leaving 24 bases between the germline ends. The germline V gene encodes CDR1 GTSNPN and CDR2 SVGIG (reference sequence). CDR3 length equals 16 residues. The CDR3 protein is CAWSDRVWGQGLSYTF. For the CDR3, the DNA is TGTGCCTGGAGTGATCGTGTGTGGGGGCAGGGGTTAAGCTACACCTTC.

The chain links TRBV11-2 to TRBJ2-5, with no clear D. The ends were cut back, 7 bases at V and 4 bases at J, with 16 bases in the middle. Per germline, CDR1 SGHAT and CDR2 FQNNGV. The CDR3 runs 14 residues. This chain's CDR3 is CASTPVRSPETQYF. In nucleotides, the CDR3 is TGTGCCAGCACCCCAGTGAGGTCTCCAGAGACCCAGTACTTC. Combining the CDR3 with reference TRBV11-2 and TRBJ2-5 gives the whole variable domain EAGVAQSPRYKIIEKRQSVAFWCNPISGHATLYWYQQILGQGPKLLIQFQNNGVVDDSQLPKDRFSAERLKGVDSTLKIQPAKLEDSAVYLCASTPVRSPETQYFGPGTRLLVL.

The chain uses TRBV11-2 and TRBJ2-2; possible D gene TRBD2, 5 bases. Germline V gene sequence: CDR1 SGHAT, CDR2 FQNNGV. Deletions cut 1 base from V and 1 base from J, with 13 bases between. The CDR3 is made up of 17 amino acids. The chain's CDR3 is CASSLVWLEGNTGELFF. CDR3 DNA sequence: TGTGCCAGCAGCTTAGTATGGCTAGAGGGGAACACCGGGGAGCTGTTTTTT.

The chain carries TRBV20-1 and TRBJ2-4; 8 bases are a match to TRBD1. J was trimmed by 6 bases and V by 6 bases; bases with no gene match: 10. This CDR3 has 14 amino acids. Germline-derived CDR1 and CDR2 are DFQATT and SNEGSKA (reference sequence). This CDR3 reads CSASPGTGPNIQYF. In DNA, the CDR3 is TGCAGTGCCAGTCCTGGGACAGGACCAAACATTCAGTACTTC.

This chain joins TRBV6-5 and TRBJ2-7, with D possibly being TRBD2 (5 bases). The germline V gene has CDR1 MNHEY and CDR2 SVGAGI. Trimming took off 6 bases at V and 2 bases at J, with 17 bases between the two ends. The CDR3 consists of 15 residues. CDR3 sequence reads: CASRGRGDPTYEQYF. DNA of the CDR3: TGTGCCAGCAGAGGACGGGGAGACCCCACCTACGAGCAGTACTTC.

The chain recombines TRBV7-2 with TRBJ2-1, with 7 nucleotides matching TRBD1. Trimming cost V 5 bases and J 0 bases; bases outside gene matches: 7. Germline CDR1 is SGHTA and CDR2 is FQGNSA. The CDR3 is 16 amino acids. CDR3 nucleotides: TGTGCCAGCAGCGTACACAGGGGTAGCTCCTACAATGAGCAGTTCTTC. It specifies CASSVHRGSSYNEQFF.

This chain uses TRBV27 with TRBJ2-7, with TRBD1 matching 9 bases. Trimming cost V 4 bases and J 6 bases; bases outside gene matches: 13. The CDR3 length is 16 residues. Germline V lookup: CDR1 MNHEY, CDR2 SMNVEV (reference sequence). Written as DNA, the CDR3 is TGTGCCAGCAGTTCCCTACCACAGGGGGCTGTCACCGAGCAGTACTTC. Its translation: CASSSLPQGAVTEQYF.

This clone has more than one count but fewer than ten. The chain links TRBV19 to TRBJ2-7; 7 bases are shared with TRBD2. In germline, CDR1 is LNHDA, CDR2 SQIVND (reference sequence). This CDR3 spans 17 amino acids. J was trimmed by 7 bases and V by 5 bases; bases with no gene match: 20. This CDR3 reads CASSLLAGAGGFYEQYF. The DNA for the CDR3 is TGTGCCAGTAGTCTTCTGGCGGGAGCTGGGGGGTTTTATGAGCAGTACTTC.

The chain has TRBV9 and TRBJ2-6; 8 bases map to TRBD2. The CDR3 totals 17 residues. Germline loops: CDR1 SGDLS, CDR2 YYNGEE. V was clipped by 4 bases and J by 4 bases; unmatched bases: 10. The CDR3 here is CASSSPRGGVGANVLTF. In DNA, the CDR3 is TGTGCCAGCAGCTCCCCCCGGGGGGGGGTGGGGGCCAACGTCCTGACTTTC.

V and J are TRBV7-2 and TRBJ2-1; 7 nucleotides align to TRBD1. This CDR3 is built from 14 residues. Germline values: CDR1 SGHTA, CDR2 FQGNSA. J lost 8 bases, V lost 4 bases, and 8 bases had no gene match. The CDR3: CASSSRDRGHEQFF. CDR3 nucleotides: TGTGCCAGCAGCTCCCGGGACAGAGGCCATGAGCAGTTCTTC.

The J gene is TRBJ2-1, the V gene TRBV3-1 (or the pseudogene TRBV3-2); TRBD2 matches at 9 bases. Per the germline V gene, CDR1 is LGHDT and CDR2 is YNNKEL (reference sequence). J was trimmed by 12 bases and V by 0 bases; bases with no gene match: 0. The CDR3 runs 12 residues. The CDR3, as DNA: TGTGCCAGCAGCCAAGAGGGACTAGCGCAGTTCTTC. Its translation is CASSQEGLAQFF.

V and J are TRBV7-2 and TRBJ2-2; 7 positions agree with TRBD2. The V gene's germline CDR1 is SGHTA and CDR2 FQGNSA. The CDR3 length is 13 residues. The J segment lost 5 bases and the V segment lost 6 bases, leaving 3 bases of the junction unmatched. CDR3 loop: CASRPGGTGELFF. CDR3 DNA: TGTGCCAGCAGGCCCGGGGGGACCGGGGAGCTGTTTTTT.

The CDR3 DNA is TGCGCCAGCAGCCCCAGACAGGGAACGAGCAATCAGCCCCAGCATTTT. Protein sequence: CASSPRQGTSNQPQHF. The chain recombines TRBV4-1 with TRBJ1-5, with TRBD1 identical over 7 bases. There are 16 residues in the CDR3. J lost 1 base, V lost 4 bases, and 7 bases had no gene match. Germline V gene data show CDR1 as MGHRA and CDR2 as YSYEKL.

The genes are TRBV9 and TRBJ2-3; 8 nucleotides align to TRBD1. The CDR3 runs 15 residues. J lost 2 bases, V lost 3 bases, and 5 bases had no gene match. Per germline, CDR1 SGDLS and CDR2 YYNGEE. The CDR3 DNA follows: TGTGCCAGCAGCGGCCGGGACAGGATCACAGATACGCAGTATTTT. This translates into CASSGRDRITDTQYF.

This sequence joins TRBV2 and TRBJ1-1, with a weak D call TRBD1 (6 bases). The germline CDR1 and CDR2 sequences are SNHLY and FYNNEI. Trimming stripped 8 bases from V and 0 bases from J, with 10 bases between. The CDR3 length is 13 residues. The CDR3, as DNA: TGTGCCAGCCGGACAGAGATGAACACTGAAGCTTTCTTT. Translated: CASRTEMNTEAFF.